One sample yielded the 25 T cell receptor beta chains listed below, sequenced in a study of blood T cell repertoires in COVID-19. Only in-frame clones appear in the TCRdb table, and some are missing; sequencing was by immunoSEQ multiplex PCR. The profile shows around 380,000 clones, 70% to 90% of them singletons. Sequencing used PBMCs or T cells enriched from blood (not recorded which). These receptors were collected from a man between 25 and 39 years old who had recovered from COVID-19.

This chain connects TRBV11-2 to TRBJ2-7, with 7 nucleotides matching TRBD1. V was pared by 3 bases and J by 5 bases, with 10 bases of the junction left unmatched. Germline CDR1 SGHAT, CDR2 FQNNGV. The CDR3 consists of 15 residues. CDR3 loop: CASSFSDRYDHEQYF. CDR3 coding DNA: TGTGCCAGCAGCTTCTCGGACAGGTACGACCACGAGCAGTACTTC.

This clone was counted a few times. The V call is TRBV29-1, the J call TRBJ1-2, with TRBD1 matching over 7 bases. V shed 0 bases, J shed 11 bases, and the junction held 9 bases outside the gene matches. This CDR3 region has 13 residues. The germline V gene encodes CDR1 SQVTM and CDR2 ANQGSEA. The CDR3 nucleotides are TGCAGCGTTGAAGATAAGAGGGACAGCCAATACACCTTC. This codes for CSVEDKRDSQYTF.

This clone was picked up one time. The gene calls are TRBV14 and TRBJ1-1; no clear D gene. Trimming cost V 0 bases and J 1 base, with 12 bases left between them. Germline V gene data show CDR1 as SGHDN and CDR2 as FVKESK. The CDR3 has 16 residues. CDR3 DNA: TGTGCCAGCAGCCAAGAGTACCGACCGGGGAACACTGAAGCTTTCTTT. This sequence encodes CASSQEYRPGNTEAFF.

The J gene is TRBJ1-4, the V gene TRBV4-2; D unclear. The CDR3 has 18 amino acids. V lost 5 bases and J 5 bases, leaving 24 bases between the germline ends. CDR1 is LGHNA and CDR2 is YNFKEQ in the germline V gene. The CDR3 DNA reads TGTGCCAGCAGCAACCTGGTTCAGACGGAGCCTTCGAATGAAAAACTGTTTTTT. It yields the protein CASSNLVQTEPSNEKLFF.

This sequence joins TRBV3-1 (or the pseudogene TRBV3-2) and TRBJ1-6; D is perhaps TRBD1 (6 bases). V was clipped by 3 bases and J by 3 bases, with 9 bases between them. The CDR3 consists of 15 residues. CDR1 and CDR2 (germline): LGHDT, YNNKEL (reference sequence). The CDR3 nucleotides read TGTGCCAGCAGCCATCGGACAGACTATAATTCACCCCTCCACTTT. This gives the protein CASSHRTDYNSPLHF.

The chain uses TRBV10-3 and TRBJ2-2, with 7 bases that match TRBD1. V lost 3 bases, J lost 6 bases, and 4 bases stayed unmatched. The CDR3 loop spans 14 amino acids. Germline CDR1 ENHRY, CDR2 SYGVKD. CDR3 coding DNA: TGTGCCATCAGTGAAACAGGGGCAGCCGGGGAGCTGTTTTTT. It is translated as CAISETGAAGELFF.

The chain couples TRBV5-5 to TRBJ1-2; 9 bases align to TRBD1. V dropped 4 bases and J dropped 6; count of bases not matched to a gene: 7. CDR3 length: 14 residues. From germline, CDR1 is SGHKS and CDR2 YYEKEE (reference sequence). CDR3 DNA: TGTGCCAGCAGCCGCCAGGGACAGGGAAATGGCTACACCTTC. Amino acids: CASSRQGQGNGYTF.

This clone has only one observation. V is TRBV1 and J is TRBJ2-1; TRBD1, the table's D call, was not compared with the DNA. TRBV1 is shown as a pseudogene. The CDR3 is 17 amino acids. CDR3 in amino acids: CTSSQPRDRGLLMEQFF. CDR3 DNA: TGCACCAGCAGCCAGCCCCGGGACAGGGGGCTTCTTATGGAGCAGTTCTTC.

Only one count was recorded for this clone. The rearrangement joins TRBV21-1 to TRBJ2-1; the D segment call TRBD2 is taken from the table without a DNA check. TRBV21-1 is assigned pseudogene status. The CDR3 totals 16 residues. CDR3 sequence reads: CASSSHGTSGGREQFF. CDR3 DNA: TGTGCCAGCAGCTCCCACGGGACTAGCGGGGGGCGTGAGCAGTTCTTC.

Here the CDR3 reads CASSQELQGGVAFF. CDR3 nucleotides: TGTGCCAGCAGCCAAGAACTACAGGGGGGCGTCGCTTTCTTT. This chain joins TRBV7-6 and TRBJ1-1, with TRBD1 matching 8 bases. This CDR3 comprises 14 residues. Per the germline V gene, CDR1 is SGHVS and CDR2 is FNYEAQ. V trimming: 5 bases; J trimming: 11 bases; junction bases outside the gene matches: 13. The variable domain in full, with the rest retrieved from reference TRBV7-6 and TRBJ1-1, is GAGVSQSPRYKVTKRGQDVALRCDPISGHVSLYWYRQALGQGPEFLTYFNYEAQQDKSGLPNDRFSAERPEGSISTLTIQRTEQRDSAMYRCASSQELQGGVAFFGQGTRLTVV.

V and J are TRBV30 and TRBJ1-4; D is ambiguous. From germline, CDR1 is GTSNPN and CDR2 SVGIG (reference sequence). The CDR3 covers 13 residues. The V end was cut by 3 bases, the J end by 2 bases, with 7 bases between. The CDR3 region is CAWRQHTNEKLFF. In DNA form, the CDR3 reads TGTGCCTGGAGACAGCACACTAATGAAAAACTGTTTTTT. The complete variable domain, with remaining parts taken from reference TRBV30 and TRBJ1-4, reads SQTIHQWPATLVQPVGSPLSLECTVEGTSNPNLYWYRQAAGRGLQLLFYSVGIGQISSEVPQNLSASRPQDRQFILSSKKLLLSDSGFYLCAWRQHTNEKLFFGSGTQLSVL.

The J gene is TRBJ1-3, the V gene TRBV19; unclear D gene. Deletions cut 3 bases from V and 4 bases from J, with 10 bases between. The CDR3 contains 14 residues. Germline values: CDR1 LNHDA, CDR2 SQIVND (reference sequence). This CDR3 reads CASSMIPGGNTIYF. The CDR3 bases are TGTGCCAGTAGTATGATCCCGGGGGGAAACACCATATATTTT.

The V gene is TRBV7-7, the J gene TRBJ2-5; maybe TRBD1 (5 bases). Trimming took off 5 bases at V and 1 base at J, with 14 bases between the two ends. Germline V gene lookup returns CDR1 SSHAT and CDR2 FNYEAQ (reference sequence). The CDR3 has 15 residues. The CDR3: CASSPGLQIQETQYF. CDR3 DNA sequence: TGTGCCAGCAGCCCAGGGTTACAAATCCAAGAGACCCAGTACTTC. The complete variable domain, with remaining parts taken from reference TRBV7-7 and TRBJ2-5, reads GAGVSQSPRYKVTKRGQDVTLRCDPISSHATLYWYQQALGQGPEFLTYFNYEAQPDKSGLPSDRFSAERPEGSISTLTIQRTEQRDSAMYRCASSPGLQIQETQYFGPGTRLLVL.

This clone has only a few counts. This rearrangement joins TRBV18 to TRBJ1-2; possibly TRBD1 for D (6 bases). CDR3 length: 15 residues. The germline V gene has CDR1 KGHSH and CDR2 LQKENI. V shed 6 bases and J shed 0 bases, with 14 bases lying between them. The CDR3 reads CASSPTGTTNYGYTF. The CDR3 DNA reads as TGTGCCAGCTCCCCAACAGGGACGACTAACTATGGCTACACCTTC.

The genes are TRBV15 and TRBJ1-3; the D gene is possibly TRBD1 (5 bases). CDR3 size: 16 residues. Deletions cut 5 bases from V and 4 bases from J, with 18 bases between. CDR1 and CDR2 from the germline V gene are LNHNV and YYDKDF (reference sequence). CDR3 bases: TGTGCCACCAGCCCAAGGGGCAGGGATTTAGGAAACACCATATATTTT. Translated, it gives CATSPRGRDLGNTIYF. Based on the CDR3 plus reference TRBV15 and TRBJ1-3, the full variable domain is DAMVIQNPRYQVTQFGKPVTLSCSQTLNHNVMYWYQQKSSQAPKLLFHYYDKDFNNEADTPDNFQSRRPNTSFCFLDIRSPGLGDTAMYLCATSPRGRDLGNTIYFGEGSWLTVV.

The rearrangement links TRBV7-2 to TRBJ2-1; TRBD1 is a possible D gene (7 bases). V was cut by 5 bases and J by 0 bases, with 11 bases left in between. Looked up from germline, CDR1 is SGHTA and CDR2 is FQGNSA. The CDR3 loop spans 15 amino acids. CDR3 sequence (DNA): TGTGCCAGCAGCCAGGGGGGAAGCTCCTACAATGAGCAGTTCTTC. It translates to CASSQGGSSYNEQFF.

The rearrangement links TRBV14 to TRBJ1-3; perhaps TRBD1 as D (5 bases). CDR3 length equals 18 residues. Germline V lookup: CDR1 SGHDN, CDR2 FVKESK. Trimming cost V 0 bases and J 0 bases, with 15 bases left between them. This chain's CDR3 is CASSQEIGRAASGNTIYF. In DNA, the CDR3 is TGTGCCAGCAGCCAAGAAATCGGCAGGGCAGCCTCTGGAAACACCATATATTTT.

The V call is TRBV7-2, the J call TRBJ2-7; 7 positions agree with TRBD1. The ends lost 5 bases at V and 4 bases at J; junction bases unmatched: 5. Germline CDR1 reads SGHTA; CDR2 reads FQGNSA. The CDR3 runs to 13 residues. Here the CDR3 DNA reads TGTGCCAGCAGCGAGACAGGGCTTTACGAGCAGTACTTC. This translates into CASSETGLYEQYF.

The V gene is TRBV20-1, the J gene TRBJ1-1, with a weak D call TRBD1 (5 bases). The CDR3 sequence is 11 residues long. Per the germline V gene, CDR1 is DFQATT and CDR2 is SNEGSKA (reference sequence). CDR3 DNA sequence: TGCGGTGGGCGCAGGGACACTGAAGCTTTCTTT. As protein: CGGRRDTEAFF.

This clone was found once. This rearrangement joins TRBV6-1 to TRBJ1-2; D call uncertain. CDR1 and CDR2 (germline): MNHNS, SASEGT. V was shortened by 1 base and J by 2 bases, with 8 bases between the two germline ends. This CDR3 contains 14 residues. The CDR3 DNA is TGTGCCAGCAGTGAAGGAGAGCGGAACTATGGCTACACCTTC. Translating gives CASSEGERNYGYTF.

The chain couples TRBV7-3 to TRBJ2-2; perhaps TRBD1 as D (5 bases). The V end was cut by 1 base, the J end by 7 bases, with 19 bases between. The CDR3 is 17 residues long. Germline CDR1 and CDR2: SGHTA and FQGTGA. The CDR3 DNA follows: TGTGCCAGCAGCTTAAATTTCGGCCAGGGATCAAGCGGGGAGCTGTTTTTT. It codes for CASSLNFGQGSSGELFF.

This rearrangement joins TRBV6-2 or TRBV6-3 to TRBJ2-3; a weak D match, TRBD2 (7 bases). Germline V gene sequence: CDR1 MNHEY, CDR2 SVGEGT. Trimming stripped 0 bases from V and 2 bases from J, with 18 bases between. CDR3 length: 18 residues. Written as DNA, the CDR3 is TGTGCCAGCAGTTACTCAATGACCCGCGGGGGCTACACAGATACGCAGTATTTT. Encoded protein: CASSYSMTRGGYTDTQYF.

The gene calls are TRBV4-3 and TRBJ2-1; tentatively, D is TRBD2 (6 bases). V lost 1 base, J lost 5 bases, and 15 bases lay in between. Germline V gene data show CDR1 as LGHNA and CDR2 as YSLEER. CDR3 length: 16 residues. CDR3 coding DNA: TGCGCCAGCAGCCAAGTCAACACTTGGGGGGACAATGAGCAGTTCTTC. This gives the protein CASSQVNTWGDNEQFF.

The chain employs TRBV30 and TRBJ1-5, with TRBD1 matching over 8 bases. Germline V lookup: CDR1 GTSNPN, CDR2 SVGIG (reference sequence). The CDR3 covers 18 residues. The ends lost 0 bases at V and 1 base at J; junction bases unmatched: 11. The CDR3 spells CAWSVRTGHGRSNQPQHF. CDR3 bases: TGTGCCTGGAGTGTAAGGACAGGGCACGGACGGAGCAATCAGCCCCAGCATTTT.

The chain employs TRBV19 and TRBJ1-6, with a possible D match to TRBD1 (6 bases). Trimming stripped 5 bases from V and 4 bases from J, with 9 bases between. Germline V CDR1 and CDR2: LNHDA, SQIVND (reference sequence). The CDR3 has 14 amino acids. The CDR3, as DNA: TGTGCCAGTAGTGAAGGACAGTATAATTCACCCCTCCACTTT. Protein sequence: CASSEGQYNSPLHF.